This T cell receptor (beta chain) appears in the sequencing data of a study of PD-L1 blockade in urothelial cancer. This sample's time point: peripheral blood 6 weeks after treatment start. TCRdb keeps only in-frame clones here, not all; method: immunoSEQ multiplex PCR. The sample holds around 110,000 clones; approximately 90% are singletons and the top ten take more than 1.5%. V was shortened by 3 bases and J by 5 bases, with 14 bases between the two germline ends. The CDR3 is 15 residues long. CDR1 is SGDLS, CDR2 YYNGEE, per germline. This rearrangement joins TRBV9 to TRBJ1-4; D remains unclear. The sample in question was PBMCs, obtained around atezolizumab (anti-PD-L1) treatment. The sequence was obtained from a man between 60 and 75 years old with urothelial cancer. CDR3 residues: CASSADWGGNEKLFF. Here the CDR3 DNA reads TGTGCCAGCAGCGCCGATTGGGGAGGGAATGAAAAACTGTTTTTT.